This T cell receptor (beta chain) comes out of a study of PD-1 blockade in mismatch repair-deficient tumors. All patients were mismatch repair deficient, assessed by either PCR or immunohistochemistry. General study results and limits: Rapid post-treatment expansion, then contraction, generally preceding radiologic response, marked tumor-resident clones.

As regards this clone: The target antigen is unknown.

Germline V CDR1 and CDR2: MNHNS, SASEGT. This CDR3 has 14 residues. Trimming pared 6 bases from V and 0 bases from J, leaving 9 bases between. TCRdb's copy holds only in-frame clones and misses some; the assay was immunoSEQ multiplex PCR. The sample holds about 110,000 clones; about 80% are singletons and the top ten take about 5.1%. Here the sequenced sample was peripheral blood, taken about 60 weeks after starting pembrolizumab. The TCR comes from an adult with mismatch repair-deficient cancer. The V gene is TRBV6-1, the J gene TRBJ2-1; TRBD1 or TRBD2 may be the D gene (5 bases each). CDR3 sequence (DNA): TGTGCCAGCAGGGGACCAAGCTCCTACAATGAGCAGTTCTTC. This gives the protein CASRGPSSYNEQFF.